Shown below are 30 T cell receptor beta chains from a single sample sequenced in a study of cytomegalovirus exposure and HLA in healthy donors (TCRdb year 2017). Receptor libraries were prepared by the immunoSEQ multiplex PCR assay. The multiplex PCR relied on a mix of 60 forward primers for TCR Vbeta segments and 13 reverse primers for TCR Jbeta segments. The source is immuneACCESS, and TCRdb retained only in-frame sequences with V and J called. Part of the clones is not carried over; for the studies checked, unresolved V genes explain less than half of this, and the remainder is unexplained. The sample table shows 160,000 or so clones, and approximately 80% are seen once. The ten largest clones represent about 1.4% of the sample. The sample consisted of PBMCs. The receptors were sampled from a woman younger than 30 in good health and CMV-seronegative.

V gene TRBV4-3 combines with J gene TRBJ2-7, with TRBD1 matching 9 bases. The CDR3 covers 15 residues. CDR1 is LGHNA and CDR2 is YSLEER in the germline V gene. V was pared by 1 base and J by 4 bases, with 5 bases of the junction left unmatched. This CDR3 is CASSQVGTGNYEQYF. In DNA, the CDR3 is TGCGCCAGCAGCCAAGTCGGGACAGGGAATTACGAGCAGTACTTC.

This chain connects TRBV28 to TRBJ2-5; a weak D match, TRBD2 (7 bases). With the DNA end fitting TRBJ2-7 better, the J assignment may be wrong. The CDR3 runs to 14 residues. The V gene's germline CDR1 is MDHEN and CDR2 SYDVKM. The CDR3, as DNA: TGTGCCAGCGGAAGAGGGGGGGCCTCCTACGAGCAGTACTTC. Its protein is CASGRGGASYEQYF.

This chain uses TRBV18 with TRBJ2-7; TRBD1 aligns across 7 bases. Germline loops: CDR1 KGHSH, CDR2 LQKENI. The CDR3 consists of 12 residues. Trimming removed 2 bases from V and 11 bases from J; junction bases left unmatched: 6. For the CDR3, the DNA is TGTGCCAGCTCACCATCTCGGGACAGTAAGTACTTC. It codes for CASSPSRDSKYF.

V usage is TRBV7-8 and J usage is TRBJ2-1, with a weak D call TRBD1 (6 bases). V lost 0 bases and J lost 4, with 10 bases in between. This CDR3 has 15 amino acids. Germline lookup yields CDR1 SGHVS and CDR2 FQNEAQ. The chain's CDR3 is CASSLAPGQYNEQFF. The CDR3 DNA is TGTGCCAGCAGCTTAGCGCCCGGACAGTACAATGAGCAGTTCTTC.

The chain is built from TRBV5-1 and TRBJ2-1; 7 bases are a match to TRBD2. The germline V gene encodes CDR1 SGHRS and CDR2 YFSETQ. The J segment lost 5 bases and the V segment lost 4 bases, leaving 12 bases of the junction unmatched. The CDR3 sequence is 16 residues long. The CDR3 sequence is CASSRTGGMWNNEQFF. For the CDR3, the DNA is TGCGCCAGCAGCCGGACCGGGGGGATGTGGAACAATGAGCAGTTCTTC.

The gene calls are TRBV10-3 and TRBJ1-3; D call uncertain. This CDR3 spans 12 amino acids. Looked up from germline, CDR1 is ENHRY and CDR2 is SYGVKD. With 10 bases removed from V and 2 bases from J, the gap between germline ends came to 9 bases. CDR3 DNA sequence: TGTGCCACCCATGGAGCTGGAAACACCATATATTTT. Its protein product is CATHGAGNTIYF.

The genes are TRBV11-2 and TRBJ2-3; D might be TRBD2 (6 bases). Trimming stripped 6 bases from V and 2 bases from J, with 18 bases between. The CDR3 spans 16 residues. In germline, CDR1 is SGHAT, CDR2 FQNNGV. CDR3 sequence: CASSTRVGRNTDTQYF. The DNA of the CDR3 is TGTGCCAGCAGTACCCGAGTGGGGAGGAACACAGATACGCAGTATTTT.

This clone has more than one count but fewer than ten. The rearrangement uses TRBV10-2 and TRBJ1-6; TRBD1 might be the D (6 bases). Trimming removed 6 bases from V and 5 bases from J, with 11 bases in between. Germline assignment: CDR1 WSHSY and CDR2 SAAADI. The CDR3 covers 14 residues. CDR3 sequence (DNA): TGCGCCAGCAGGAGGGGACAAGATAATTCACCCCTCCACTTT. It specifies CASRRGQDNSPLHF.

The chain carries TRBV5-4 and TRBJ2-1; TRBD2 agrees at 11 bases. After removal of 0 bases from V and 3 bases from J, the junction contained 8 bases not matched to a gene. The CDR3 runs to 18 residues. CDR1 is SGHNT and CDR2 is YYREEE in the germline V gene (reference sequence). The CDR3: CASSLDLAGGLSYNEQFF. The CDR3 DNA reads TGTGCCAGCAGCTTGGACCTAGCGGGGGGTCTGAGCTACAATGAGCAGTTCTTC.

This rearrangement joins TRBV14 to TRBJ1-1, with D uncertain. The germline CDR1 and CDR2 sequences are SGHDN and FVKESK. The CDR3 has 13 amino acids. Trimming took off 3 bases at V and 1 base at J, with 6 bases between the two ends. The CDR3: CASSQTRNTEAFF. The CDR3 bases are TGTGCCAGCAGCCAGACAAGGAACACTGAAGCTTTCTTT.

The chain joins TRBV7-9 to TRBJ2-3; D unresolved. Germline V gene sequence: CDR1 SEHNR, CDR2 FQNEAQ (reference sequence). The CDR3 length is 13 residues. The V end lost 1 base, the J end lost 3 bases, and 5 bases lay between the germline ends. The CDR3: CASSLDMTDTQYF. The CDR3 DNA follows: TGTGCCAGCAGCTTAGATATGACAGATACGCAGTATTTT. The variable domain in full, with the rest retrieved from reference TRBV7-9 and TRBJ2-3, is DTGVSQNPRHKITKRGQNVTFRCDPISEHNRLYWYRQTLGQGPEFLTYFQNEAQLEKSRLLSDRFSAERPKGSFSTLEIQRTEQGDSAMYLCASSLDMTDTQYFGPGTRLTVL.

This chain joins TRBV18 and TRBJ2-5; D is unresolved. The CDR3 covers 13 residues. Germline loops: CDR1 KGHSH, CDR2 LQKENI. Trimming cost V 3 bases and J 1 base, with 6 bases left between them. CDR3: CASSPSPQETQYF. CDR3 coding DNA: TGTGCCAGCTCACCCTCCCCCCAAGAGACCCAGTACTTC.

CDR3 coding DNA: TGTGCCAGCTCACCTGTCATGAACACTGAAGCTTTCTTT. Amino acid sequence: CASSPVMNTEAFF. This chain joins TRBV18 and TRBJ1-1, with unresolved D. V was clipped by 3 bases and J by 0 bases, with 5 bases between them. The CDR3 sequence is 13 residues long. CDR1 and CDR2 (germline): KGHSH, LQKENI. Full variable domain (missing parts from reference TRBV18 and TRBJ1-1): NAGVMQNPRHLVRRRGQEARLRCSPMKGHSHVYWYRQLPEEGLKFMVYLQKENIIDESGMPKERFSAEFPKEGPSILRIQQVVRGDSAAYFCASSPVMNTEAFFGQGTRLTVV.

This clone was recorded once. The chain links TRBV7-8 to TRBJ1-2; 10 bases line up with TRBD1. J was trimmed by 6 bases and V by 6 bases; bases with no gene match: 7. Looked up from germline, CDR1 is SGHVS and CDR2 is FQNEAQ. The CDR3 spans 14 residues. CDR3 region: CASSWDRGSDGYTF. DNA for the CDR3: TGTGCCAGCAGTTGGGACAGGGGAAGTGATGGCTACACCTTC.

This clone was detected only once. The chain is built from TRBV6-1 and TRBJ2-6; weak D call: TRBD2 (6 bases). The CDR3 runs 17 residues. Deletions cut 2 bases from V and 3 bases from J, with 14 bases between. Germline loops: CDR1 MNHNS, CDR2 SASEGT. This CDR3 is CASSETMGGGGANVLTF. The CDR3 nucleotides read TGTGCCAGCAGTGAAACGATGGGAGGCGGTGGGGCCAACGTCCTGACTTTC.

The rearrangement links TRBV10-2 to TRBJ2-3; tentatively, D is TRBD2 (5 bases). The CDR3 spans 15 residues. V lost 2 bases and J 0 bases, leaving 9 bases between the germline ends. The germline V gene has CDR1 WSHSY and CDR2 SAAADI. The CDR3 DNA sequence: TGCGCCAGCAGTGAGACTGAGGGTAGCACAGATACGCAGTATTTT. Amino acids: CASSETEGSTDTQYF.

This clone has a handful of counts. The rearrangement uses TRBV2 and TRBJ2-5, with 9 bases identical to TRBD2. V lost 0 bases, J lost 7 bases, and 9 bases stayed unmatched. Germline lookup yields CDR1 SNHLY and CDR2 FYNNEI. This CDR3 has 16 amino acids. DNA of the CDR3: TGTGCCAGCAGTGAAGCGGACTGGCGGGGGGGCGGGACCCAGTACTTC. Amino acids: CASSEADWRGGGTQYF.

The J gene is TRBJ2-5, the V gene TRBV4-1; tentatively, D is TRBD2 (5 bases). Germline V CDR1 and CDR2: MGHRA, YSYEKL. This CDR3 region has 14 residues. The germline V and J ends were trimmed by 4 bases and 4 bases, with 13 bases remaining between them. CDR3 loop: CASSPGASLETQYF. The CDR3, as DNA: TGCGCCAGCAGCCCGGGCGCTAGCTTAGAGACCCAGTACTTC.

The V gene is TRBV19, the J gene TRBJ1-4; D is unclear. Between the trimmed V and J ends, which lost 11 bases and 7 bases, there was a span of 29 bases. CDR3 length: 17 amino acids. Germline CDR1 reads LNHDA; CDR2 reads SQIVND (reference sequence). CDR3 residues: CASYGRVTDKRGEKLFF. The CDR3 nucleotides are TGTGCCTCCTACGGGCGGGTCACGGATAAGCGCGGTGAAAAACTGTTTTTT.

The chain joins TRBV14 to TRBJ2-2; 7 bases map to TRBD2. V trimming: 0 bases; J trimming: 2 bases; junction bases outside the gene matches: 18. This CDR3 is 21 amino acids long. The germline V gene has CDR1 SGHDN and CDR2 FVKESK. The CDR3 loop reads CASSQEGGYPFRSPNTGELFF. CDR3 DNA sequence: TGTGCCAGCAGCCAAGAGGGGGGGTACCCCTTCCGGTCTCCCAACACCGGGGAGCTGTTTTTT.

The J gene is TRBJ2-1, the V gene TRBV6-1, with 13 bases lining up with TRBD2. Germline V gene sequence: CDR1 MNHNS, CDR2 SASEGT. This CDR3 spans 15 amino acids. Trimming took 6 bases from V and 6 from J; bases not matched to a gene: 5. CDR3 residues: CASRGTSGGGNEQFF. Here the CDR3 DNA reads TGTGCCAGCAGGGGTACTAGCGGGGGGGGCAATGAGCAGTTCTTC.

The genes are TRBV27 and TRBJ1-1; D is uncertain. The ends were cut back, 3 bases at V and 3 bases at J, with 8 bases in the middle. The germline V gene encodes CDR1 MNHEY and CDR2 SMNVEV (reference sequence). The CDR3 has 13 residues. The CDR3 DNA sequence: TGTGCCAGCAGTTTGAAGAGGGACACTGAAGCTTTCTTT. Protein: CASSLKRDTEAFF.

The chain has TRBV10-1 and TRBJ2-2; 11 bases line up with TRBD1. CDR3 length: 16 residues. V shed 3 bases, J shed 3 bases, and the junction held 3 bases outside the gene matches. Germline CDR1 and CDR2: WNHNN and SYGVQD (reference sequence). Here the CDR3 reads CASSDPGQGDTGELFF. CDR3 in DNA: TGCGCCAGCAGTGACCCGGGACAGGGGGACACCGGGGAGCTGTTTTTT.

The chain carries TRBV6-1 and TRBJ1-2, with a possible D match to TRBD1 (5 bases). Germline V gene lookup returns CDR1 MNHNS and CDR2 SASEGT. V was clipped by 3 bases and J by 8 bases, with 7 bases between them. The CDR3 extends over 11 amino acids. CDR3 sequence: CASSEGGGYTF. CDR3 in DNA: TGTGCCAGCAGTGAGGGGGGAGGCTACACCTTC.

In regard to this clone: One end of the junction is discordant with germline, which a read error may explain. V is TRBV7-9 and J is TRBJ1-6; 8 bases are shared with TRBD1. The CDR3 sequence is 15 residues long. The germline CDR1 and CDR2 sequences are SEHNR and FQNEAQ (reference sequence). The CDR3 reads CSSSLGDRPNSPLHF. The CDR3 DNA reads as TGTTCCAGCAGCTTAGGGGACAGGCCGAATTCACCCCTCCACTTT.

The V gene is TRBV2, the J gene TRBJ2-7; 9 nucleotides align to TRBD2. Germline-derived CDR1 and CDR2 are SNHLY and FYNNEI. Trimming at V came to 6 bases and at J to 1 base, leaving 7 bases not matched to a gene. There are 15 residues in the CDR3. The CDR3 loop reads CASRVGLAPSYEQYF. The CDR3 bases are TGTGCCAGCAGGGTCGGACTAGCGCCTTCCTACGAGCAGTACTTC.

The rearrangement uses TRBV14 and TRBJ2-2; 8 positions match TRBD2. CDR1 is SGHDN and CDR2 is FVKESK in the germline V gene. V gave up 3 bases and J gave up 0 bases; unmatched junction bases: 6. The CDR3 loop spans 17 amino acids. The chain's CDR3 is CASSHPSGYTNTGELFF. DNA of the CDR3: TGTGCCAGCAGCCACCCTAGCGGGTATACGAACACCGGGGAGCTGTTTTTT.

The rearrangement joins TRBV9 to TRBJ2-6; possibly TRBD2 for D (6 bases). The V end was cut by 4 bases, the J end by 2 bases, with 19 bases between. CDR1 and CDR2 from the germline V gene are SGDLS and YYNGEE. The CDR3 runs to 18 residues. The CDR3 loop reads CASSQLLAGAAGANVLTF. In nucleotides, the CDR3 is TGTGCCAGCAGCCAACTACTAGCTGGGGCGGCTGGGGCCAACGTCCTGACTTTC.

This chain links TRBV9 with TRBJ1-5; 12 nucleotides match TRBD1. Germline CDR1 reads SGDLS; CDR2 reads YYNGEE. The V segment lost 4 bases and the J segment 6 bases; nucleotides outside the gene matches: 5. The CDR3 is 15 amino acids. The CDR3 here is CASSRGQGASQPQHF. CDR3 nucleotide sequence: TGTGCCAGCAGCCGGGGACAGGGGGCGAGTCAGCCCCAGCATTTT.

Of note for this clone: Its ends do not fully match the called genes, so a read error is possible. The V gene is TRBV6-1, the J gene TRBJ2-6; 7 positions agree with TRBD1. The CDR3 loop spans 15 amino acids. The germline V gene has CDR1 MNHNS and CDR2 SASEGT. The CDR3 sequence: CASSGGGSGANGLTF. For the CDR3, the DNA is TGTGCCAGCAGTGGAGGGGGCTCTGGGGCCAACGGCCTGACTTTC.